These 4 T cell receptor beta chains share one sample of origin, sequenced in a study of radiotherapy plus CTLA-4 blockade in lung cancer. This table comes from immunoSEQ multiplex PCR, and its TCRdb copy is limited to in-frame clones, with some not included. The table has about 120,000 clones, approximately 90% seen once. The sequences come from peripheral blood, collected from a patient treated with radiotherapy plus ipilimumab. The receptors were gathered from a human donor with non-small cell lung cancer that progressed on radiotherapy plus ipilimumab.

This chain uses TRBV5-5 with TRBJ2-1; the D gene could be TRBD1 or TRBD2 (5 bases each). Germline V gene sequence: CDR1 SGHKS, CDR2 YYEKEE (reference sequence). The CDR3 extends over 14 amino acids. Trimming removed 4 bases at V and 7 bases at J, with 15 bases between. CDR3 loop: CASSNGTAGNEQFF. Written as DNA, the CDR3 is TGTGCCAGCAGCAATGGGACGGCAGGAAATGAGCAGTTCTTC.

V and J are TRBV5-6 and TRBJ2-5; 7 bases are a match to TRBD1. Trimming at V came to 0 bases and at J to 1 base, leaving 3 bases not matched to a gene. The CDR3 has 15 residues. Germline loops: CDR1 SGHDT, CDR2 YYEEEE. CDR3 in DNA: TGTGCCAGCAGCTTGGCCTGGGACAGCCAAGAGACCCAGTACTTC. It yields the protein CASSLAWDSQETQYF. Complete variable domain (other parts from reference TRBV5-6 and TRBJ2-5): DAGVTQSPTHLIKTRGQQVTLRCSPKSGHDTVSWYQQALGQGPQFIFQYYEEEERQRGNFPDRFSGHQFPNYSSELNVNALLLGDSALYLCASSLAWDSQETQYFGPGTRLLVL.

This clone has only a few counts. The chain recombines TRBV6-1 with TRBJ2-7; D perhaps matches TRBD2 (5 bases). The CDR3 has 12 amino acids. Germline assignment: CDR1 MNHNS and CDR2 SASEGT. V shed 6 bases and J shed 3 bases, with 9 bases lying between them. The CDR3 sequence: CASRLRDYEQYF. CDR3 nucleotides: TGTGCCAGCAGGCTCCGGGACTACGAGCAGTACTTC.

This sequence joins TRBV14 and TRBJ2-2, with unresolved D. The V and J ends lost 1 base and 5 bases respectively, with 14 bases between them. The CDR3 has 16 residues. CDR1 and CDR2 (germline): SGHDN, FVKESK. The CDR3 sequence: CASSQALIAGTGELFF. As DNA, the CDR3 is TGTGCCAGCAGCCAAGCCCTTATTGCCGGGACCGGGGAGCTGTTTTTT.